The 24 T cell receptor beta chains below were found in one sample sequenced in a study of identical twins. From the 5' RACE reads, TCRdb called clonotypes with MiXCR, one entry per CDR3 protein. The sample lists a few hundred thousand distinct CDR3 sequences, more than 20% seen once, with roughly 2.8% in the top ten. The same sample was also studied in work on T cells expressing NK-cell markers.

The sample comprised CD4+ T cells sorted from blood. These receptors originate from a woman aged 18-29 years in good health.

CDR3 region: CASSPESGEETQYF. The DNA of the CDR3 is TGTGCCAGCAGCCCCGAAAGCGGGGAAGAGACCCAGTACTTC. J is TRBJ2-5 and V is TRBV11-2; 7 bases map to TRBD2. The CDR3 is 14 amino acids. The J segment lost 3 bases and the V segment lost 5 bases, leaving 6 bases of the junction unmatched. Germline V gene data show CDR1 as SGHAT and CDR2 as FQNNGV.

This clonotype was seen more than once but under ten times. The V gene is TRBV6-1, the J gene TRBJ1-2, with unresolved D. The CDR3 is 13 residues long. Germline loops: CDR1 MNHNS, CDR2 SASEGT. V gave up 7 bases and J gave up 6 bases, with 15 bases separating them. As DNA, the CDR3 is TGTGCCAGCAAATCGGCAGTAGTTCATGGCTACACCTTC. This encodes CASKSAVVHGYTF.

There are a few counts of this clonotype. The chain has TRBV2 and TRBJ1-1; possibly TRBD1 for D (5 bases). The length of the CDR3 is 14 residues. Per germline, CDR1 SNHLY and CDR2 FYNNEI. V gave up 11 bases and J gave up 5 bases, with 21 bases separating them. The CDR3 spells CAGPGDKAETEAFF. The DNA for the CDR3 is TGTGCCGGGCCGGGGGATAAGGCCGAGACTGAAGCTTTCTTT.

This clonotype was seen more than once but under ten times. The V and J genes are TRBV25-1 and TRBJ2-7; 9 nucleotides agree with TRBD1. With 4 bases clipped from V and 7 bases from J, the junction kept 5 bases outside the gene matches. The germline V gene encodes CDR1 MGHDK and CDR2 SYGVNS. This CDR3 has 13 amino acids. For the CDR3, the DNA is TGTGCCAGCAGTGCCCTGACAGGGGGAGAGCAGTACTTC. This encodes CASSALTGGEQYF.

V is TRBV5-6 and J is TRBJ2-3; the match to TRBD2 covers 7 bases. The CDR3 loop spans 13 amino acids. J gave up 6 bases and V 7 bases, and 8 bases lay outside the gene matches. Germline V gene data show CDR1 as SGHDT and CDR2 as YYEEEE. The CDR3 bases are TGTGCCAGCCGGGCCACAGCGGGGGATACGCAGTATTTT. Protein sequence: CASRATAGDTQYF.

This chain joins TRBV29-1 and TRBJ2-1, with TRBD2 matching over 12 bases. Unmatched junction bases numbered 9, after V lost 7 bases and J lost 8 bases. CDR1 is SQVTM and CDR2 is ANQGSEA in the germline V gene. The CDR3 is made up of 14 amino acids. CDR3: CSAELTSGRDEQFF. CDR3 nucleotides: TGCAGCGCTGAGCTGACTAGCGGGAGAGATGAGCAGTTCTTC.

This clonotype was detected ten times or more. This chain connects TRBV2 to TRBJ1-3; D remains ambiguous. The germline V gene encodes CDR1 SNHLY and CDR2 FYNNEI. V was pared by 7 bases and J by 0 bases, with 7 bases between. The CDR3 runs to 13 residues. CDR3 coding DNA: TGTGCCAGCACTGACAACTCTGGAAACACCATATATTTT. Residues: CASTDNSGNTIYF.

This chain connects TRBV7-8 to TRBJ2-1; D remains unclear. Germline lookup yields CDR1 SGHVS and CDR2 FQNEAQ. Trimming stripped 5 bases from V and 6 bases from J, with 17 bases between. The CDR3 consists of 15 residues. The CDR3 here is CASSPPTRSINEQFF. The CDR3 nucleotides are TGTGCCAGCAGCCCTCCTACAAGAAGCATCAATGAGCAGTTCTTC.

This clonotype was recorded a few times. The rearrangement links TRBV5-1 to TRBJ2-5, with 8 bases fitting TRBD2. Germline V gene sequence: CDR1 SGHRS, CDR2 YFSETQ. This CDR3 contains 16 residues. Losses at the gene ends were 6 bases for V and 5 bases for J; bases not matched to a gene: 15. The chain's CDR3 is CASKESGRTGDETQYF. The CDR3 coding sequence is TGCGCCAGCAAGGAGAGCGGGAGAACGGGAGATGAGACCCAGTACTTC.

The chain recombines TRBV5-4 with TRBJ2-3; D is undetermined. Germline V lookup: CDR1 SGHNT, CDR2 YYREEE (reference sequence). Trimming shortened V by 7 bases and J by 4 bases, and 13 bases separated the two germline ends. This CDR3 spans 13 amino acids. CDR3 protein: CASGTPGADTQYF. The CDR3 DNA sequence: TGTGCCAGCGGCACCCCTGGTGCAGATACGCAGTATTTT.

This clonotype was seen a few times. This sequence joins TRBV30 and TRBJ2-7; 8 bases match TRBD1. This CDR3 has 14 residues. Germline CDR1 is GTSNPN and CDR2 is SVGIG (reference sequence). With V trimmed by 6 bases and J by 2 bases, 9 bases remained unmatched. The CDR3 DNA sequence: TGTGCCTGTCCCGTCCGGGACAGGACCTACGAGCAGTACTTC. It specifies CACPVRDRTYEQYF.

The chain couples TRBV14 to TRBJ2-7; D possibly corresponds to TRBD1 (6 bases). Looked up from germline, CDR1 is SGHDN and CDR2 is FVKESK. Trimming pared 1 base from V and 7 bases from J, leaving 20 bases between. The CDR3 is 16 amino acids. The CDR3 nucleotides are TGTGCCAGCAGCCAAGGGTTAAGGACAGCCTCGCGAGAGCAGTACTTC. Protein product: CASSQGLRTASREQYF.

CDR3 coding DNA: TGCAGTGCTAGAGTAGCAGGGCTCCCTGAAGCTTTCTTT. Translating it yields CSARVAGLPEAFF. The chain employs TRBV20-1 and TRBJ1-1, with D maybe TRBD1 (5 bases). The CDR3 is 13 amino acids. V was clipped by 1 base and J by 6 bases, with 12 bases between them. The germline gives CDR1 DFQATT, CDR2 SNEGSKA (reference sequence).

There are a few counts of this clonotype. The CDR3 nucleotides read TGTGCCAGCAGTTACGCCGGGAGGATCTACAATGAGCAGTTCTTC. This codes for CASSYAGRIYNEQFF. The chain carries TRBV6-2 or TRBV6-3 and TRBJ2-1, with 7 bases aligning to TRBD2. The CDR3 is 15 residues long. Unmatched junction bases numbered 4, after V lost 2 bases and J lost 3 bases. CDR1 is MNHEY, CDR2 SVGEGT, per germline.

The V call is TRBV27, the J call TRBJ2-1; no clear D. The CDR3 runs to 12 residues. Germline values: CDR1 MNHEY, CDR2 SMNVEV (reference sequence). Trimming removed 0 bases at V and 13 bases at J, with 10 bases between. CDR3 residues: CASSLSGRTQFF. In nucleotides, the CDR3 is TGTGCCAGCAGTTTATCGGGCCGCACTCAGTTCTTC.

At least ten counts were recorded for this clonotype. The V call is TRBV20-1, the J call TRBJ1-1; 8 positions match TRBD1. The germline gives CDR1 DFQATT, CDR2 SNEGSKA (reference sequence). V was pared by 3 bases and J by 5 bases, with 8 bases of the junction left unmatched. The CDR3 totals 14 residues. The CDR3, as DNA: TGCAGTGCTAGGATCAAGACAGGGGAAACTGAAGCTTTCTTT. Translating gives CSARIKTGETEAFF.

This clonotype appeared a few times. The gene calls are TRBV7-9 and TRBJ1-2; D ambiguous. CDR1 SEHNR and CDR2 FQNEAQ come from the germline V gene (reference sequence). The V and J ends lost 4 bases and 3 bases respectively, with 15 bases between them. The CDR3 totals 15 residues. The DNA for the CDR3 is TGTGCCAGCAGCTCCGGGTCCCTGGTTTACTATGGCTACACCTTC. It specifies CASSSGSLVYYGYTF. Based on the CDR3 plus reference TRBV7-9 and TRBJ1-2, the full variable domain is DTGVSQNPRHKITKRGQNVTFRCDPISEHNRLYWYRQTLGQGPEFLTYFQNEAQLEKSRLLSDRFSAERPKGSFSTLEIQRTEQGDSAMYLCASSSGSLVYYGYTFGSGTRLTVV.

The V gene is TRBV27, the J gene TRBJ2-7; 7 nucleotides line up with TRBD1. V lost 4 bases and J lost 5; bases outside the gene matches: 11. The CDR3 extends over 15 amino acids. In germline, CDR1 is MNHEY, CDR2 SMNVEV (reference sequence). CDR3 loop: CASSSHRGSADEQYF. In DNA form, the CDR3 reads TGTGCCAGCAGTTCGCACAGGGGCTCAGCGGACGAGCAGTACTTC.

V is TRBV5-1 and J is TRBJ2-1, with TRBD1 matching 8 bases. Trimming cost V 1 base and J 6 bases; bases outside gene matches: 9. The CDR3 has 16 residues. Germline V gene lookup returns CDR1 SGHRS and CDR2 YFSETQ. CDR3 nucleotide sequence: TGCGCCAGCAGCTTGAACAGGGGGACTGACTTCAATGAGCAGTTCTTC. Its protein is CASSLNRGTDFNEQFF.

This clonotype appeared many times. The rearrangement uses TRBV27 and TRBJ1-5; D call uncertain. The V gene's germline CDR1 is MNHEY and CDR2 SMNVEV (reference sequence). The V end lost 4 bases, the J end lost 0 bases, and 7 bases lay between the germline ends. The CDR3 runs 14 residues. This chain's CDR3 is CASSSVNSNQPQHF. CDR3 coding DNA: TGTGCCAGCAGTTCCGTCAATAGCAATCAGCCCCAGCATTTT.

The gene calls are TRBV29-1 and TRBJ1-1, with D maybe TRBD1 (5 bases). The length of the CDR3 is 14 residues. Germline V gene lookup returns CDR1 SQVTM and CDR2 ANQGSEA. Trimming took 1 base from V and 4 from J, leaving 13 bases between them. Here the CDR3 DNA reads TGCAGCGTTGAAGTAAATGCGGGGGGCACTGAAGCTTTCTTT. It specifies CSVEVNAGGTEAFF.

In this sample, this clonotype turned up many times. This CDR3 is CASSSTGISYNEQFF. As DNA, the CDR3 is TGTGCCAGCAGCTCGACAGGGATATCCTACAATGAGCAGTTCTTC. The rearrangement joins TRBV7-2 to TRBJ2-1; 7 bases line up with TRBD1. Per the germline V gene, CDR1 is SGHTA and CDR2 is FQGNSA. V shed 4 bases, J shed 1 base, and the junction held 4 bases outside the gene matches. The CDR3 contains 15 residues.

The chain joins TRBV7-9 to TRBJ2-5; 9 nucleotides agree with TRBD2. Trimming took 3 bases from V and 5 from J; bases not matched to a gene: 4. Germline V gene data show CDR1 as SEHNR and CDR2 as FQNEAQ (reference sequence). The CDR3 runs 14 residues. CDR3 amino acids: CASSLRLAEETQYF. Here the CDR3 DNA reads TGTGCCAGCAGCTTGCGACTAGCGGAGGAGACCCAGTACTTC.

V gene TRBV5-1 combines with J gene TRBJ1-4; D remains unclear. Between the trimmed V and J ends, which lost 0 bases and 8 bases, there was a span of 8 bases. Looked up from germline, CDR1 is SGHRS and CDR2 is YFSETQ. The CDR3 is made up of 13 amino acids. CDR3 DNA: TGCGCCAGCAGCTTGGGTGTAGGGGAAAAACTGTTTTTT. It translates to CASSLGVGEKLFF.